This T cell receptor (beta chain) is drawn from a study of T cell repertoires in cytomegalovirus infection. Across the study: It was recently identified HLA-C-restricted and well-studied HLA-B-restricted CMV epitopes that the study used. Public TCR beta signatures indicated both CMV infection and matching HLA type.

In TCRdb, the reads were re-called with MiXCR into one record per CDR3 protein. The sample has 100,000 to 120,000 distinct CDR3 sequences, around 31% seen once; the top ten hold around two fifths. V lost 1 base, J lost 3 bases, and 12 bases stayed unmatched. This CDR3 has 18 residues. The germline V gene has CDR1 SGHVS and CDR2 FQNEAQ. Notes on the study in general: Clonotypes of TCR beta that were HLA-C-restricted and CMV-specific dominated the ex vivo response. CMV carriers having the relevant HLA were flagged by cumulative public TCR beta family frequency.

This clonotype has more than one count but fewer than ten. The antigen is undetermined. The sample here was CD8+ T cells from cultured PBMCs, taken from culture after CMV antigen stimulation. The clonotype originates from a human donor in good health (CMV status not recorded). Some clones in this sample may be carry-over from other donors' samples. The chain combines TRBV7-8 with TRBJ1-1; 9 bases fit TRBD1. CDR3 sequence (DNA): TGTGCCAGCAGCTTAGATGGGACAGGGAGCCCGATGGACACTGAAGCTTTCTTT. Translation: CASSLDGTGSPMDTEAFF.